This TCR beta chain stems from a study of OX40 agonist ivuxolimab in advanced cancers. About the research overall: Patients' therapy was ivuxolimab, an antibody that acts as an agonist of OX40 (CD134). From about 23 to 85 years was the age range, with a mean of approximately 63 years, and roughly 83% were male. Study-level results: Determination of antigen specificity was not performed for the expanded peripheral T cells.

Sampling times: baseline, cycle 4 day 1, cycle 7 day 1. This CDR3 has 16 amino acids. CDR1 and CDR2 from the germline V gene are SGHRS and YFSETQ. After removal of 7 bases from V and 3 bases from J, the junction contained 10 bases not matched to a gene. Points on this clone: Its antigen is still unknown.

Using immunoSEQ multiplex PCR, the repertoire was profiled, and TCRdb retains in-frame clones only, with some absent. Counted here are some 70,000 clones, 85% to 95% occurring once; the ten biggest clones make up about 0.95%. The chain uses TRBV5-1 and TRBJ2-2; 9 bases align to TRBD1. This TCR derives from an adult with an advanced solid tumor such as melanoma, head and neck, liver or kidney cancer. The specimen was CD4+ or CD8+ T cells sorted from blood, collected in a trial of the OX40 agonist ivuxolimab. As DNA, the CDR3 is TGCGCCAGCTCGGCCGGGACAGGGTGGGACACCGGGGAGCTGTTTTTT. Protein sequence: CASSAGTGWDTGELFF. The full variable domain, with the rest looked up from reference TRBV5-1 and TRBJ2-2, is KAGVTQTPRYLIKTRGQQVTLSCSPISGHRSVSWYQQTPGQGLQFLFEYFSETQRNKGNFPGRFSGRQFSNSRSEMNVSTLELGDSALYLCASSAGTGWDTGELFFGEGSRLTVL.